These T cell receptor beta chains were read from a single sample in a study of T cell repertoires in cytomegalovirus infection. TCRdb re-derived calls from the reads in MiXCR, one entry per CDR3 protein. The table shows a few hundred thousand distinct CDR3 sequences, with roughly 43% occurring only once. Their target antigens are unknown. Here the sequenced sample was cultured PBMCs, taken from culture after CMV antigen stimulation. Receptors were obtained from a human donor in good health (CMV status not recorded). Some clones in this sample may be carry-over from other donors' samples. Each CDR3 is given with its conserved first and last residue. A D gene is named only where the DNA matches it firmly. Clone size is given for some rows only: seen once, a few or many times, or a class if the clone is expanded.

v_gene,abundance,d_gene,j_gene,CDR3nt,CDR3aa
TRBV5-6,NA,NA,TRBJ1-1,TGTGCCAGCAGCTTGGGCAGGGAGGGGACTGAAGCTTTCTTT,CASSLGREGTEAFF
TRBV20-1,few,TRBD2,TRBJ2-5,TGCAGTGCTAGAGATGTCAGGGAGGGCCAAGAGACCCAGTACTTC,CSARDVREGQETQYF
TRBV3-1,NA,NA,TRBJ2-5,TGTGCCAGCAGCCCACGCCTACAGGGTTGGGAGACCCAGTACTTC,CASSPRLQGWETQYF
TRBV29-1,NA,NA,TRBJ1-2,TGCAGCGTTGCTCCGGCGAGGGGTAGTGGCTACACCTTC,CSVAPARGSGYTF
TRBV5-1,NA,TRBD2,TRBJ2-3,TGCGCCAGCAGCTTTACGGGACTAGCGGGGGCAGATACGCAGTATTTT,CASSFTGLAGADTQYF
TRBV9,NA,NA,TRBJ2-7,TGTGCCAGCAGCGTAGGGGGTGACGCCGAGCAGTACTTC,CASSVGGDAEQYF
TRBV7-9,NA,TRBD1,TRBJ2-5,TGTGCCAGCAGTTCCGGAGTGGACAGGGGTGGCGAGACCCAGTACTTC,CASSSGVDRGGETQYF
TRBV20-1,NA,NA,TRBJ2-3,TGCAGTGCTAAAATAACCCCAGATACGCAGTATTTT,CSAKITPDTQYF
TRBV6-5,NA,NA,TRBJ2-3,TGTGCCAGCAGTTCACTCGAGGGTGCGGCAGATACGCAGTATTTT,CASSSLEGAADTQYF
TRBV6-2/TRBV6-3,few,NA,TRBJ1-6,TGTGCCAGCAGTTACCCCTTCAGAAGAAATTCACCCCTCCACTTT,CASSYPFRRNSPLHF
TRBV6-1,NA,TRBD1,TRBJ2-3,TGTGCAACCAAGGGGGCAGACACAGATACGCAGTATTTT,CATKGADTDTQYF
TRBV7-9,NA,NA,TRBJ1-4,TGTGCCAGCAGCCAAGGCAGGGGTCTAACCTCAACTAATGAAAAACTGTTTTTT,CASSQGRGLTSTNEKLFF
TRBV20-1,NA,NA,TRBJ2-5,TGCAGTGCTAGGGGCGTCCGAGAGACCCAGTACTTC,CSARGVRETQYF
TRBV20-1,NA,NA,TRBJ1-2,TGCAGTGCTTACGATGTACAGGGAAAATATAACTATGGCTACACCTTC,CSAYDVQGKYNYGYTF
TRBV7-2,once,NA,TRBJ2-7,TGTGCCAGCAGCCCCTGGCCAGGCTCTCACTACGAGCAGTACTTC,CASSPWPGSHYEQYF
TRBV11-2,NA,TRBD2,TRBJ2-5,TGTGCCAGCAGCTTTTGGGGGGGGGGCCAAGAGACCCAGTACTTC,CASSFWGGGQETQYF
TRBV19,NA,NA,TRBJ2-7,TGTGCCAGTAGTATATTTGCTGGGCCAGGCTACGAGCAGTACTTC,CASSIFAGPGYEQYF
TRBV7-9,NA,TRBD1,TRBJ1-1,TGTGCCAGCAGCGTGACAGGGCTCACTGAAGCTTTCTTT,CASSVTGLTEAFF
TRBV20-1,NA,NA,TRBJ2-5,TGCAGTGCTGGCCGGAAGGCCCAAGAGACCCAGTACTTC,CSAGRKAQETQYF
TRBV7-9,few,TRBD1,TRBJ2-1,TGTGCCAGCAGCTCTCCGGGACAGGGAACCTACAATGAGCAGTTCTTC,CASSSPGQGTYNEQFF
TRBV7-6,NA,TRBD2,TRBJ2-1,TGTGCCAGCAGCCCATTTCTAGCGGGGGGGAAGTTCTTC,CASSPFLAGGKFF
TRBV11-2,many,NA,TRBJ2-3,TGTGCCAGCAGCTTAGATGGGGATACGCAGTATTTT,CASSLDGDTQYF